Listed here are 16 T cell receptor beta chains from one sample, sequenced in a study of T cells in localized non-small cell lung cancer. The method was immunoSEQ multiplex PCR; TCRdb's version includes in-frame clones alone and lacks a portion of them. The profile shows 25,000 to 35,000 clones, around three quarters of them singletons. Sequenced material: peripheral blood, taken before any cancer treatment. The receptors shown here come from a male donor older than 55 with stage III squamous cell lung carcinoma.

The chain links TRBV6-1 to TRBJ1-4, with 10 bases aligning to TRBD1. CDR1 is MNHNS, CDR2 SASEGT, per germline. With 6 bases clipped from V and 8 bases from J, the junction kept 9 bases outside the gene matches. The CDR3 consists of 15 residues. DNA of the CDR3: TGTGCCAGCAGGTGGGAAGGGACAGGGGCCGAAAAACTGTTTTTT. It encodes CASRWEGTGAEKLFF.

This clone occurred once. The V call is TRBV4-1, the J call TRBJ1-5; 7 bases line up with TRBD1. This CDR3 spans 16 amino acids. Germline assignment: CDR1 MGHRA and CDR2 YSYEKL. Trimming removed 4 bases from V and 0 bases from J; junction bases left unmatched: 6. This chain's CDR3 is CASSRRDRDSNQPQHF. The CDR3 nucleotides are TGCGCCAGCAGCCGACGCGACAGGGATAGCAATCAGCCCCAGCATTTT.

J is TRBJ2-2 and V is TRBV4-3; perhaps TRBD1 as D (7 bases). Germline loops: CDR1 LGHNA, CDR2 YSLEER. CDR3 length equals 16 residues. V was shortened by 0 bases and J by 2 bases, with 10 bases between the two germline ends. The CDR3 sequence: CASSQDGGGNTGELFF. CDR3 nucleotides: TGCGCCAGCAGCCAAGACGGAGGGGGCAACACCGGGGAGCTGTTTTTT.

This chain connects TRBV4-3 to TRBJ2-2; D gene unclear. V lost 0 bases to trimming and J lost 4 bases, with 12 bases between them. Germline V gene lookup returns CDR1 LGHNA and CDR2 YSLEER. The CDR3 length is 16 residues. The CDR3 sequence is CASSQDPPGSTGELFF. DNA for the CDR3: TGCGCCAGCAGCCAAGACCCACCAGGATCCACCGGGGAGCTGTTTTTT.

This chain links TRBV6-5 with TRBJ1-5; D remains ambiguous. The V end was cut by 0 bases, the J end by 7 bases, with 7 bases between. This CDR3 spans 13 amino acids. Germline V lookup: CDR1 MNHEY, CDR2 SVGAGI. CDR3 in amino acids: CASSYSKGQPQHF. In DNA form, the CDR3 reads TGTGCCAGCAGTTACTCGAAAGGACAGCCCCAGCATTTT.

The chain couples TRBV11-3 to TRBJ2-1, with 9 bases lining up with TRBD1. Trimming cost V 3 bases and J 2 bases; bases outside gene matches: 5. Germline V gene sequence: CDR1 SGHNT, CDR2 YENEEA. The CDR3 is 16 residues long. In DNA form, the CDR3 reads TGTGCCAGCAGCTTCCAGGGACAGGGAACCTACAATGAGCAGTTCTTC. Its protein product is CASSFQGQGTYNEQFF. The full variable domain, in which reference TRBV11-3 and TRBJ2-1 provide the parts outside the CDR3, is EAGVVQSPRYKIIEKKQPVAFWCNPISGHNTLYWYLQNLGQGPELLIRYENEEAVDDSQLPKDRFSAERLKGVDSTLKIQPAELGDSAVYLCASSFQGQGTYNEQFFGPGTRLTVL.

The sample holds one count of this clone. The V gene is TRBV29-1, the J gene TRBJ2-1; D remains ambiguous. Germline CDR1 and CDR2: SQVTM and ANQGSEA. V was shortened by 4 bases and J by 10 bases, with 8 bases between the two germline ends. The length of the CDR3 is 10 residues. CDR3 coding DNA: TGCAGCGTTGGGATTAGCGAGCAGTTCTTC. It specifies CSVGISEQFF.

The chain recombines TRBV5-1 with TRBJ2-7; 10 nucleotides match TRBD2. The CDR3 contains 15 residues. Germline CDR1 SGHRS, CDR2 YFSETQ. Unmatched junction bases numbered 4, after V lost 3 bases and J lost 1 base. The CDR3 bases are TGCGCCAGCAGCTGGGCTAGCGGGAGTTCCTACGAGCAGTACTTC. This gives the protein CASSWASGSSYEQYF.

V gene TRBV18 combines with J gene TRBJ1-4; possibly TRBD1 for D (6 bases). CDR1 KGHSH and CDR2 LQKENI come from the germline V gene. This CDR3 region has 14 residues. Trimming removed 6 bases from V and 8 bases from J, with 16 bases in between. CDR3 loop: CASSGSGTPEKLFF. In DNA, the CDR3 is TGTGCCAGCTCTGGGTCTGGGACACCAGAAAAACTGTTTTTT.

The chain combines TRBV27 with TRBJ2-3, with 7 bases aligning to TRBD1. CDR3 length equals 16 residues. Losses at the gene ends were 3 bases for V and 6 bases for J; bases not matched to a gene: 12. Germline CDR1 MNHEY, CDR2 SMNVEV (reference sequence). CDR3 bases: TGTGCCAGCAGTTTCAGGGACAGCCCTCAGGTGGATACGCAGTATTTT. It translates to CASSFRDSPQVDTQYF.

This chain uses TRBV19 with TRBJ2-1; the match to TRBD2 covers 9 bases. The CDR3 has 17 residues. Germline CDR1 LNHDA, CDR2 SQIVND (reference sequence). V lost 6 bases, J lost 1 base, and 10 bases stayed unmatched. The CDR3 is CASSTKGLASSYNEQFF. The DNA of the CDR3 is TGTGCCAGTAGCACCAAAGGACTAGCGAGTTCCTACAATGAGCAGTTCTTC.

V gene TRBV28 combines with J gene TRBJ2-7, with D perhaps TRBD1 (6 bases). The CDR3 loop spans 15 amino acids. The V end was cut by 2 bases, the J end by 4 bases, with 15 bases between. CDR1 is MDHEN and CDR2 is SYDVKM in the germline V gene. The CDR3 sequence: CASSLTKITGYEQYF. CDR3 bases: TGTGCCAGCAGTTTAACAAAAATCACAGGGTACGAGCAGTACTTC.

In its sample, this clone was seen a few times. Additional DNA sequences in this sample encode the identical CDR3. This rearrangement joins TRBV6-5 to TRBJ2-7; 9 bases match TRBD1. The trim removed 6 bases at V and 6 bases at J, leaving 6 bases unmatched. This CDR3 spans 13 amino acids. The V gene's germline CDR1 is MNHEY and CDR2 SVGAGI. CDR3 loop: CASSRDRVGEQYF. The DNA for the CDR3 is TGTGCCAGCAGCAGGGACAGGGTGGGCGAGCAGTACTTC.

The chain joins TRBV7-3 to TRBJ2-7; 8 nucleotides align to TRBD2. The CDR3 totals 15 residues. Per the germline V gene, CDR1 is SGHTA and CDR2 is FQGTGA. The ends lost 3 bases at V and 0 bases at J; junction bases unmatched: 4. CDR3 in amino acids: CASSFSAGDSYEQYF. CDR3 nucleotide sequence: TGTGCCAGCAGCTTTTCAGCGGGGGACTCCTACGAGCAGTACTTC. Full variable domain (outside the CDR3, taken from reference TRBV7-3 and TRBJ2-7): GAGVSQTPSNKVTEKGKYVELRCDPISGHTALYWYRQSLGQGPEFLIYFQGTGAADDSGLPNDRFFAVRPEGSVSTLKIQRTERGDSAVYLCASSFSAGDSYEQYFGPGTRLTVT.

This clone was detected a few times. CDR3 coding DNA: TGTGCCAGCAGAGATATAGACAGGGCCTACGAGCAGTACTTC. This sequence encodes CASRDIDRAYEQYF. V and J are TRBV28 and TRBJ2-7, with TRBD1 matching over 7 bases. The CDR3 consists of 14 residues. Germline V gene data show CDR1 as MDHEN and CDR2 as SYDVKM. The trim removed 6 bases at V and 2 bases at J, leaving 7 bases unmatched. The whole variable domain, remainder taken from reference TRBV28 and TRBJ2-7, is DVKVTQSSRYLVKRTGEKVFLECVQDMDHENMFWYRQDPGLGLRLIYFSYDVKMKEKGDIPEGYSVSREKKERFSLILESASTNQTSMYLCASRDIDRAYEQYFGPGTRLTVT.

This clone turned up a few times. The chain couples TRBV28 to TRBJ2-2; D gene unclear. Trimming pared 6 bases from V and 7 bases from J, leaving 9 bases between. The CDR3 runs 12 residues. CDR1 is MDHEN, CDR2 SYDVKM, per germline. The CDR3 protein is CASRLRNGELFF. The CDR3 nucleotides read TGTGCCAGCAGGCTAAGGAACGGGGAGCTGTTTTTT. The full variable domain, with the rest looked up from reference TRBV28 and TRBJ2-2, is DVKVTQSSRYLVKRTGEKVFLECVQDMDHENMFWYRQDPGLGLRLIYFSYDVKMKEKGDIPEGYSVSREKKERFSLILESASTNQTSMYLCASRLRNGELFFGEGSRLTVL.